These 28 T cell receptor beta chains were sequenced from one sample in a study of glioma-infiltrating T cells. TCR alpha and beta CDR3 regions were amplified from RNA using iRepertoire nested multiplex PCR. TCRdb analysed the multiplex PCR reads with MiXCR anew, one entry per CDR3 protein. The profile shows 100,000 to 150,000 distinct CDR3 sequences, roughly a quarter of them singletons. Sample: glioma tissue, nonneoplastic brain tissue, or PBMCs (not recorded which). These receptors were taken from a human donor with low-grade glioma or glioblastoma, undergoing nonglioma brain surgery, or in good health (not recorded which).

V gene TRBV7-9 combines with J gene TRBJ1-2; D is unresolved. There are 15 residues in the CDR3. CDR1 is SEHNR, CDR2 FQNEAQ, per germline (reference sequence). Trimming shortened V by 5 bases and J by 7 bases, and 20 bases separated the two germline ends. DNA of the CDR3: TGTGCCAGCAGCCAATTCCAAGGAGTAGGCTGTGGCTACACCTTC. Protein: CASSQFQGVGCGYTF.

J is TRBJ2-2 and V is TRBV10-3, with TRBD1 matching 9 bases. Trimming took 8 bases from V and 5 from J; bases not matched to a gene: 0. Germline assignment: CDR1 ENHRY and CDR2 SYGVKD. The CDR3 consists of 12 residues. The CDR3 protein is CAIGQGTGELFF. The DNA for the CDR3 is TGTGCCATCGGACAGGGGACCGGGGAGCTGTTTTTT.

The V gene is TRBV5-6, the J gene TRBJ1-1; D might be TRBD1 (5 bases). V lost 6 bases and J 5 bases, leaving 14 bases between the germline ends. The CDR3 extends over 13 amino acids. The germline gives CDR1 SGHDT, CDR2 YYEEEE. The CDR3 DNA is TGTGCCAGCACCTCCGGGGCTGGTACTGAAGCTTTCTTT. Its protein is CASTSGAGTEAFF.

The chain couples TRBV7-9 to TRBJ2-3; D not resolved. Germline V CDR1 and CDR2: SEHNR, FQNEAQ (reference sequence). The CDR3 extends over 13 amino acids. V dropped 5 bases and J dropped 3 bases, with 9 bases sitting between them. The CDR3: CASSPSVTDTQYF. The CDR3 DNA reads as TGTGCCAGCAGCCCCTCGGTTACAGATACGCAGTATTTT.

To note about this clonotype: A much larger clone lies a single base off, so this may be a read error. This chain connects TRBV5-1 to TRBJ2-1; 11 bases map to TRBD2. The CDR3 extends over 15 amino acids. In germline, CDR1 is SGHRS, CDR2 YFSETQ. The CDR3 is CAGSKLAGARNEQFF. CDR3 in DNA: TGCGCCGGCAGCAAACTAGCGGGAGCTCGCAATGAGCAGTTCTTC.

This clonotype was picked up a small number of times. V is TRBV12-3 or TRBV12-4 and J is TRBJ1-1, with D possibly being TRBD1 (5 bases). The CDR3 runs to 13 residues. The V gene lost 7 bases and the J gene lost 5 bases, with 14 bases spanning the gap. This chain's CDR3 is CASTPGARTEAFF. The CDR3 DNA follows: TGTGCCAGCACCCCCGGGGCGAGGACTGAAGCTTTCTTT.

This clonotype was detected a few times. The V and J genes are TRBV20-1 and TRBJ1-2, with 9 bases aligning to TRBD1. Germline V lookup: CDR1 DFQATT, CDR2 SNEGSKA (reference sequence). The CDR3 sequence is 13 residues long. The ends lost 5 bases at V and 4 bases at J; junction bases unmatched: 5. This CDR3 is CSAYGQGLYGYTF. The CDR3 coding sequence is TGCAGTGCTTACGGACAGGGGCTCTATGGCTACACCTTC.

This clonotype was seen repeatedly, ten times or more. The V gene is TRBV27, the J gene TRBJ2-3, with D unclear. This CDR3 region has 13 residues. The germline V and J ends were trimmed by 3 bases and 6 bases, with 10 bases remaining between them. CDR1 is MNHEY, CDR2 SMNVEV, per germline (reference sequence). CDR3 protein: CASSFSLLDTQYF. CDR3 nucleotide sequence: TGTGCCAGCAGTTTCTCCCTCCTGGATACGCAGTATTTT.

In its sample, this clonotype was seen many times. CDR3 sequence (DNA): TGTGCCAGCAGAACCGGGACAGCCAACACTGAAGCTTTCTTT. Translation gives CASRTGTANTEAFF. The V and J genes are TRBV2 and TRBJ1-1; 7 nucleotides agree with TRBD1. The CDR3 length is 14 residues. The J segment lost 2 bases and the V segment lost 6 bases, leaving 6 bases of the junction unmatched. Germline V lookup: CDR1 SNHLY, CDR2 FYNNEI. The complete variable domain, with remaining parts taken from reference TRBV2 and TRBJ1-1, reads EPEVTQTPSHQVTQMGQEVILRCVPISNHLYFYWYRQILGQKVEFLVSFYNNEISEKSEIFDDQFSVERPDGSNFTLKIRSTKLEDSAMYFCASRTGTANTEAFFGQGTRLTVV.

This clonotype has at least ten counts. V and J are TRBV15 and TRBJ1-5; the D is unclear. Trimming removed 6 bases from V and 1 base from J, with 13 bases in between. CDR1 is LNHNV, CDR2 YYDKDF, per germline (reference sequence). This CDR3 contains 15 residues. CDR3 in DNA: TGTGCCACCAGTGACTTAGACACCAGCAATCAGCCCCAGCATTTT. This sequence encodes CATSDLDTSNQPQHF.

This clonotype appeared a few times. The chain uses TRBV12-3 or TRBV12-4 and TRBJ1-5; TRBD1 matches 9 bases. The CDR3 covers 13 residues. V was pared by 6 bases and J by 6 bases, with 3 bases of the junction left unmatched. As DNA, the CDR3 is TGTGCCAGCAGCGGGACAGGGCTTCAGCCCCAGCATTTT. Translating it yields CASSGTGLQPQHF.

This clonotype occurred a few times. The gene calls are TRBV5-5 and TRBJ2-1, with no clear D. Trimming took off 2 bases at V and 4 bases at J, with 13 bases between the two ends. Germline CDR1 and CDR2: SGHKS and YYEKEE (reference sequence). This CDR3 has 15 amino acids. CDR3 bases: TGTGCCAGCAGCTTCGTACCCGACGCATACAATGAGCAGTTCTTC. Translated: CASSFVPDAYNEQFF.

This clonotype appeared a few times. V gene TRBV24-1 combines with J gene TRBJ1-1, with TRBD1 matching 7 bases. V lost 6 bases, J lost 1 base, and 7 bases stayed unmatched. The CDR3 runs to 15 residues. Germline assignment: CDR1 KGHDR and CDR2 SFDVKD. CDR3 amino acids: CATSTSGTANTEAFF. DNA for the CDR3: TGTGCCACCAGTACCTCCGGGACAGCGAACACTGAAGCTTTCTTT.

This sequence joins TRBV7-9 and TRBJ1-4; a possible D gene is TRBD1 (6 bases). The CDR3 runs to 18 residues. CDR1 is SEHNR, CDR2 FQNEAQ, per germline (reference sequence). V gave up 2 bases and J gave up 0 bases, with 16 bases separating them. The CDR3 protein is CASSLIGGVSPTNEKLFF. The DNA for the CDR3 is TGTGCCAGCAGCTTAATCGGGGGCGTTTCGCCAACTAATGAAAAACTGTTTTTT.

V and J are TRBV14 and TRBJ2-5; no firm D call. This CDR3 comprises 13 residues. Germline V gene lookup returns CDR1 SGHDN and CDR2 FVKESK. V was cut by 5 bases and J by 4 bases, with 11 bases left in between. The CDR3 loop reads CASSSRRRETQYF. Written as DNA, the CDR3 is TGTGCCAGCAGCTCTCGGCGGCGAGAGACCCAGTACTTC.

CDR3 sequence (DNA): TGTGCCAGCAGCTTAGCGCCTAGCGGGGGGGGGCCGGGCGATGAGCAGTTCTTC. Its translation is CASSLAPSGGGPGDEQFF. V usage is TRBV7-2 and J usage is TRBJ2-1, with 12 bases matching TRBD2. The J segment lost 8 bases and the V segment lost 0 bases, leaving 11 bases of the junction unmatched. Germline V gene sequence: CDR1 SGHTA, CDR2 FQGNSA. This CDR3 region has 18 residues.

CDR3 sequence reads: CATSDYGLINEQFF. The CDR3 DNA follows: TGTGCCACCAGTGATTATGGATTAATCAATGAGCAGTTCTTC. V is TRBV24-1 and J is TRBJ2-1, with unresolved D. This CDR3 has 14 residues. Germline CDR1 is KGHDR and CDR2 is SFDVKD. V lost 2 bases to trimming and J lost 6 bases, with 10 bases between them.

This rearrangement joins TRBV7-6 to TRBJ2-5; D is possibly TRBD1 (5 bases). This CDR3 is built from 15 residues. In germline, CDR1 is SGHVS, CDR2 FNYEAQ. V was trimmed by 1 base and J by 2 bases, leaving 11 bases between them. CDR3 sequence: CASSLDPRAQETQYF. CDR3 coding DNA: TGTGCCAGCAGCTTAGATCCCAGGGCACAAGAGACCCAGTACTTC.

This clonotype was seen repeatedly, ten times or more. CDR3 DNA sequence: TGTGCCAGCAGTGAAGCGGCAGGGCGACACTACGAGCAGTACGTC. Residues: CASSEAAGRHYEQYV. This chain uses TRBV6-1 with TRBJ2-7; D may be TRBD1 (5 bases). The V end lost 0 bases, the J end lost 3 bases, and 12 bases lay between the germline ends. Germline V gives CDR1 MNHNS, CDR2 SASEGT. This CDR3 is 15 amino acids long.

The table lists this clonotype with many counts. CDR3 region: CASSLKGGRAEAFF. In DNA form, the CDR3 reads TGTGCCAGCAGCTTAAAGGGGGGACGGGCGGAAGCTTTCTTT. V gene TRBV7-9 combines with J gene TRBJ1-1, with a tentative D call TRBD1 (6 bases). V was pared by 2 bases and J by 8 bases, with 15 bases between. The CDR3 is made up of 14 amino acids. Germline lookup yields CDR1 SEHNR and CDR2 FQNEAQ (reference sequence).

This chain connects TRBV12-3 or TRBV12-4 to TRBJ2-2, with D possibly called TRBD1 or TRBD2 (5 bases each). The V gene lost 7 bases and the J gene lost 6 bases, with 21 bases spanning the gap. The CDR3 consists of 16 residues. The CDR3 sequence is CASTRGWDGLAGELFF. CDR3 sequence (DNA): TGTGCCAGCACCCGGGGCTGGGACGGCTTGGCCGGGGAGCTGTTTTTT.

The chain combines TRBV6-1 with TRBJ1-1, with D perhaps TRBD1 (5 bases). The V end was cut by 6 bases, the J end by 3 bases, with 17 bases between. Germline loops: CDR1 MNHNS, CDR2 SASEGT. The CDR3 runs 15 residues. The CDR3 nucleotides are TGTGCCAGCAGGGGGGGAGGGGCGGGGGACACTGAAGCTTTCTTT. Its translation is CASRGGGAGDTEAFF.

The genes are TRBV7-8 and TRBJ1-6, with unresolved D. Germline V CDR1 and CDR2: SGHVS, FQNEAQ. The CDR3 consists of 12 residues. V lost 3 bases and J lost 10, with 7 bases in between. The CDR3 protein is CASSFQTSPLHF. DNA of the CDR3: TGTGCCAGCAGCTTCCAAACCTCACCCCTCCACTTT.

This clonotype appeared a few times. This chain links TRBV25-1 with TRBJ2-3; 10 nucleotides line up with TRBD1. The CDR3 totals 18 residues. Per the germline V gene, CDR1 is MGHDK and CDR2 is SYGVNS. With V trimmed by 3 bases and J by 5 bases, 14 bases remained unmatched. CDR3 in amino acids: CASSEPRGRDRGEDTQYF. CDR3 nucleotide sequence: TGTGCCAGCAGTGAGCCCCGAGGGAGGGACAGGGGAGAAGATACGCAGTATTTT.

This clonotype was counted a few times. The V call is TRBV29-1, the J call TRBJ2-5, with D hard to call. Germline V gene lookup returns CDR1 SQVTM and CDR2 ANQGSEA. The CDR3 runs to 11 residues. Trimming shortened V by 4 bases and J by 1 base, and 4 bases separated the two germline ends. The CDR3 nucleotides are TGCAGCGTTGGGTCCCAAGAGACCCAGTACTTC. The encoded protein is CSVGSQETQYF.

This chain uses TRBV6-1 with TRBJ1-2; D call uncertain. CDR1 and CDR2 (germline): MNHNS, SASEGT. This CDR3 spans 13 amino acids. Deletions cut 5 bases from V and 1 base from J, with 8 bases between. The CDR3 region has the DNA TGTGCCAGCAGTACGGGAAGTAACTATGGCTACACCTTC. Protein sequence: CASSTGSNYGYTF.

This clonotype was seen repeatedly, ten times or more. The J gene is TRBJ1-1, the V gene TRBV6-6; tentatively, D is TRBD1 (5 bases). Germline V gene sequence: CDR1 MNHNY, CDR2 SVGAGI (reference sequence). This CDR3 is built from 15 residues. V dropped 1 base and J dropped 3 bases, with 12 bases sitting between them. The CDR3 DNA reads TGTGCCAGCAGTTACTGGGGCGGGGGGTACACTGAAGCTTTCTTT. Its protein product is CASSYWGGGYTEAFF.

This clonotype showed up many times. V usage is TRBV6-1 and J usage is TRBJ2-7; TRBD1 is a possible D gene (6 bases). The CDR3 spans 14 residues. Per the germline V gene, CDR1 is MNHNS and CDR2 is SASEGT. The germline V and J ends were trimmed by 6 bases and 4 bases, with 16 bases remaining between them. In DNA form, the CDR3 reads TGTGCCAGCAGCCCCACAGGGATTCAGTACGAGCAGTACGTC. Amino acid sequence: CASSPTGIQYEQYV.